The clone carrying this TCR beta chain was seen many times. Its antigen is unidentified. A single record per CDR3 protein comes from TCRdb applying MiXCR to the 5' RACE reads. The sample shows a few hundred thousand distinct CDR3 sequences, 9% to 10% of them seen only once. The data originate from a study of identical twins. Healthy Caucasians were all of the donors. The length of the CDR3 is 15 residues. V lost 3 bases to trimming and J lost 3 bases; unmatched junction nucleotides: 4. The germline V gene has CDR1 DFQATT and CDR2 SNEGSKA (reference sequence). Overall study findings and caveats: Beta clonotypes that were abundant in cord blood contained fewer insertions, a pattern absent from memory repertoires. The study reached conclusions through statistical analysis that was cross-sectional, not following the same donors.

The J gene is TRBJ2-3, the V gene TRBV20-1; 12 nucleotides agree with TRBD2. The specimen was naive T cells sorted from blood. This clonotype was obtained from a woman aged 50 to 60 in good health. The CDR3 DNA reads TGCAGTGCTAGGGGTACTAGCGGGAGGACAGATACGCAGTATTTT. This codes for CSARGTSGRTDTQYF.